The sequence of this TCR beta chain was determined in a study of OX40 agonist ivuxolimab in advanced cancers. Blood draws occurred at baseline, cycle 4 day 1, and cycle 7 day 1. Germline V gene sequence: CDR1 SGDLS, CDR2 YYNGEE. The CDR3 extends over 13 amino acids. Losses at the gene ends were 3 bases for V and 3 bases for J; bases not matched to a gene: 1. Method: immunoSEQ multiplex PCR; TCRdb's copy keeps in-frame clones and lacks some. In the table there are more than 65,000 clones, 94% of which are singletons. The clonotype comes from an adult with an advanced solid tumor such as melanoma, head and neck, liver or kidney cancer. The chain recombines TRBV9 with TRBJ1-2, with TRBD1 identical over 8 bases. The sequencing here drew on CD4+ or CD8+ T cells sorted from blood, taken in a trial of the OX40 agonist ivuxolimab. CDR3 DNA: TGTGCCAGCAGCGCGACAGGGGACTATGGCTACACCTTC. Its translation is CASSATGDYGYTF.